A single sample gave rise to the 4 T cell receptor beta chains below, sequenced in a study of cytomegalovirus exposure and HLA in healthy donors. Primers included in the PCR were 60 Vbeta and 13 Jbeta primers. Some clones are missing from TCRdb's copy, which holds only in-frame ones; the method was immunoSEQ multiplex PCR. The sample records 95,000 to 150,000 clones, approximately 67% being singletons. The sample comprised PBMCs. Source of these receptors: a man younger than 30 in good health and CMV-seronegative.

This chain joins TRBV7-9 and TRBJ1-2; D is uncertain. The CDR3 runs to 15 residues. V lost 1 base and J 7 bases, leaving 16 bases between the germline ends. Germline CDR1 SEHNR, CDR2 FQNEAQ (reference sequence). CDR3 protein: CASSLGQGRLSGYTF. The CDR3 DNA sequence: TGTGCCAGCAGCTTAGGACAAGGCAGGCTGAGTGGCTACACCTTC.

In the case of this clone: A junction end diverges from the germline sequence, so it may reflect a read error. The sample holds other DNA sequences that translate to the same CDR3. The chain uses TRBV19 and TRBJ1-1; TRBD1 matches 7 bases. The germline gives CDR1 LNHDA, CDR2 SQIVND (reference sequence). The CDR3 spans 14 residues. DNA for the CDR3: TGTGCCAGTAGGATAGGGGGCTCGAATACTGAAGCTTTCTTT. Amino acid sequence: CASRIGGSNTEAFF.

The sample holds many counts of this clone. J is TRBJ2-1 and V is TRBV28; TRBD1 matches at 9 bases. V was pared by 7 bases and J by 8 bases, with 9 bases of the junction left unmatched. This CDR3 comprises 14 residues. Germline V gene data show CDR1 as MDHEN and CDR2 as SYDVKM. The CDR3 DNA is TGTGCCAGCACTCGGGACAGGGTAGGGGATGAGCAGTTCTTC. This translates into CASTRDRVGDEQFF. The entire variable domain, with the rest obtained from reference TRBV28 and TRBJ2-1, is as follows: DVKVTQSSRYLVKRTGEKVFLECVQDMDHENMFWYRQDPGLGLRLIYFSYDVKMKEKGDIPEGYSVSREKKERFSLILESASTNQTSMYLCASTRDRVGDEQFFGPGTRLTVL.

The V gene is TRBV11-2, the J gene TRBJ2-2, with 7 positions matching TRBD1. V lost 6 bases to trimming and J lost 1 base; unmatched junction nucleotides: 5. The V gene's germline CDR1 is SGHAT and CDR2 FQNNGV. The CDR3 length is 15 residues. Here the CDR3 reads CASRPRDRNTGELFF. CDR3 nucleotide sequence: TGTGCCAGCAGACCCCGGGACAGGAACACCGGGGAGCTGTTTTTT.